This T cell receptor (beta chain) was obtained from a study of T cell changes during pregnancy in multiple sclerosis. Sequenced by immunoSEQ multiplex PCR; TCRdb stores in-frame clones only, minus some. The data show tens of thousands of clones, roughly nine tenths seen once. Germline CDR1 reads SGHTA; CDR2 reads FQGTGA. There are 16 residues in the CDR3. V was shortened by 4 bases and J by 3 bases, with 15 bases between the two germline ends. The sample here was CD4+ T cells from peripheral blood mononuclear cells, taken in the first trimester of pregnancy. V is TRBV7-3 and J is TRBJ2-2; perhaps TRBD2 as D (6 bases). The sequence was obtained from a female donor with multiple sclerosis, enrolled in a pregnancy study. The DNA of the CDR3 is TGTGCCAGCAGCTCACAAGGAGGGGCGGACACCGGGGAGCTGTTTTTT. Translation: CASSSQGGADTGELFF.